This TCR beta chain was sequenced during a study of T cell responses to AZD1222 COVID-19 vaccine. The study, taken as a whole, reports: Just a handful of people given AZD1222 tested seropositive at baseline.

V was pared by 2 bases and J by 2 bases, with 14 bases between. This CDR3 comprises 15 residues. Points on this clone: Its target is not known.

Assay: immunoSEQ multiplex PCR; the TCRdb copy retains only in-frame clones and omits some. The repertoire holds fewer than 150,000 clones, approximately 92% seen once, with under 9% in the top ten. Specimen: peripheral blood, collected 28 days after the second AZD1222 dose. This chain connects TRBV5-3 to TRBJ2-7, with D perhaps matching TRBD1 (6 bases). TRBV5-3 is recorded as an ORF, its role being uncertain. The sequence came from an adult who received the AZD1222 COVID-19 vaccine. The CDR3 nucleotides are TGTGCCAGAAGCTTCCAGTCCGGGACACCCTACGAGCAGTACTTC. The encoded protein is CARSFQSGTPYEQYF.